Below, 8 T cell receptor beta chains from the same sample are listed, as sequenced in a study of shared clonotypes between healthy human individuals. TCRdb keeps only in-frame clones here, not all; method: immunoSEQ multiplex PCR. Of 2 million to 2.5 million clones listed, about 90% are singletons. The sample consisted of naive CD4+ T cells from PBMCs. Subset: CD45RA+ positively selected. The receptors were sampled from a man in his late teens or twenties in good health. Some clones in this sample may be carry-over from other donors' samples.

The chain joins TRBV4-1 to TRBJ2-7; 7 bases line up with TRBD2. This CDR3 is built from 19 residues. Germline loops: CDR1 MGHRA, CDR2 YSYEKL. V shed 0 bases and J 2 bases; nucleotides not matched to a gene: 16. The DNA for the CDR3 is TGCGCCAGCAGCCAAGATGTTGTCGGGGCGGGAGTCCCCGCCTACGAGCAGTACTTC. Its translation: CASSQDVVGAGVPAYEQYF.

For this clone: Other nucleotide sequences in the sample specify the same CDR3. J is TRBJ2-5 and V is TRBV5-1; no firm D call. V was cut by 2 bases and J by 2 bases, with 7 bases left in between. The germline CDR1 and CDR2 sequences are SGHRS and YFSETQ. The CDR3 loop spans 13 amino acids. The CDR3 DNA reads as TGCGCCAGCAGCTTTGGTGTTCAAGAGACCCAGTACTTC. Protein: CASSFGVQETQYF.

The V gene is TRBV10-3, the J gene TRBJ2-1, with 11 bases matching TRBD2. V lost 8 bases and J lost 1; bases outside the gene matches: 10. CDR3 size: 17 residues. CDR1 is ENHRY, CDR2 SYGVKD, per germline. CDR3 DNA: TGTGCCATCGCCCCTAGCGGGAGGTCTGGGTCCTACAATGAGCAGTTCTTC. This sequence encodes CAIAPSGRSGSYNEQFF.

Here the CDR3 reads CASSDSSKPRNEKLFF. CDR3 sequence (DNA): TGTGCCAGCAGTGACTCGAGCAAACCTAGAAATGAAAAACTGTTTTTT. The rearrangement joins TRBV6-4 to TRBJ1-4; D call uncertain. The CDR3 has 16 residues. Trimming cost V 0 bases and J 5 bases, with 13 bases left between them. The V gene's germline CDR1 is MRHNA and CDR2 SNTAGT.

This clone was seen just once. The gene calls are TRBV7-2 and TRBJ1-1; 8 bases are a match to TRBD1. Germline CDR1 is SGHTA and CDR2 is FQGNSA. This CDR3 has 16 residues. The V segment lost 5 bases and the J segment 5 bases; nucleotides outside the gene matches: 13. DNA of the CDR3: TGTGCCAGCAGCCATCAGGGGGCGCAGCGGGGGACTGAAGCTTTCTTT. Its protein product is CASSHQGAQRGTEAFF. Filled out from reference TRBV7-2 and TRBJ1-1, the complete variable domain reads GAGVSQSPSNKVTEKGKDVELRCDPISGHTALYWYRQSLGQGLEFLIYFQGNSAPDKSGLPSDRFSAERTGGSVSTLTIQRTQQEDSAVYLCASSHQGAQRGTEAFFGQGTRLTVV.

This chain links TRBV9 with TRBJ2-1; D is undetermined. CDR3 size: 17 residues. V lost 0 bases, J lost 4 bases, and 17 bases lay in between. Germline loops: CDR1 SGDLS, CDR2 YYNGEE. CDR3 amino acids: CASSVGWGGDFYNEQFF. As DNA, the CDR3 is TGTGCCAGCAGCGTAGGGTGGGGTGGGGATTTTTACAATGAGCAGTTCTTC.

In regard to this clone: In the same sample, other DNA sequences code for this CDR3. The V and J genes are TRBV20-1 and TRBJ2-1; possibly TRBD2 for D (5 bases). Trimming stripped 6 bases from V and 7 bases from J, with 7 bases between. The CDR3 has 10 residues. Germline CDR1 DFQATT, CDR2 SNEGSKA (reference sequence). The CDR3: CSARRNEQFF. The CDR3 DNA sequence: TGCAGTGCCAGGAGGAATGAGCAGTTCTTC.

This clone was counted between two and nine times. CDR3 DNA: TGTGCCAGCAGCGTAGAGGTGGGGGGCCCCAACTATGGCTACACCTTC. Translated: CASSVEVGGPNYGYTF. The V and J genes are TRBV9 and TRBJ1-2, with D tentatively TRBD1 (6 bases). Germline CDR1 is SGDLS and CDR2 is YYNGEE. This CDR3 is 16 amino acids long. Trimming removed 0 bases at V and 2 bases at J, with 14 bases between.